The 30 T cell receptor beta chains reported below all come from one sample, sequenced in a study of T cells in Graves' hyperthyroidism and ophthalmopathy. RNA transcripts served as the template for amplifying TCR beta CDR3 regions. A first-round RT-PCR of the TCR CDR3 used the HTBI primer set. TCRdb analysed the multiplex PCR reads with MiXCR anew, one entry per CDR3 protein. There are under 800,000 distinct CDR3 sequences in the sample; 12% to 15% occur only once, and about 9.4% lies in the top ten. The sequenced material came from blood. Source of these receptors: a woman aged 18 to 35 with Graves' hyperthyroidism.

This clonotype was counted many times. The CDR3, as DNA: TGTGCCAGCAGCTCCGTATTGGGAGTGAACGAGCAGTACTTC. It yields the protein CASSSVLGVNEQYF. The chain joins TRBV12-3 or TRBV12-4 to TRBJ2-7, with D perhaps matching TRBD2 (5 bases). There are 14 residues in the CDR3. Trimming stripped 6 bases from V and 5 bases from J, with 17 bases between.

The rearrangement joins TRBV5-1 to TRBJ1-1; the match to TRBD1 covers 9 bases. The V segment lost 5 bases and the J segment 4 bases; nucleotides outside the gene matches: 15. Germline loops: CDR1 SGHRS, CDR2 YFSETQ. This CDR3 has 17 residues. CDR3 amino acids: CASSQDRGKGYSTEAFF. The CDR3 region has the DNA TGCGCCAGCAGTCAGGACAGGGGTAAGGGCTATTCCACTGAAGCTTTCTTT.

This clonotype was seen more than once but under ten times. The CDR3 DNA sequence: TGTGCCAGCAGCTTGGGACAGGGGGGGCTCTACGAGCAGTACTTC. This encodes CASSLGQGGLYEQYF. The rearrangement links TRBV5-5 to TRBJ2-7; the match to TRBD1 covers 9 bases. Germline V gives CDR1 SGHKS, CDR2 YYEKEE (reference sequence). The CDR3 spans 15 residues. V lost 0 bases to trimming and J lost 3 bases; unmatched junction nucleotides: 4.

This clonotype was observed a few times. The chain carries TRBV27 and TRBJ2-2; D gene unclear. This CDR3 is built from 14 residues. CDR1 is MNHEY, CDR2 SMNVEV, per germline (reference sequence). V was clipped by 5 bases and J by 4 bases, with 11 bases between them. The CDR3 DNA reads TGTGCCAGCAGTGGGGTGACTTTCACCGGGGAGCTGTTTTTT. Residues: CASSGVTFTGELFF.

The gene calls are TRBV7-2 and TRBJ2-3; no clear D. V was shortened by 2 bases and J by 1 base, with 10 bases between the two germline ends. The V gene's germline CDR1 is SGHTA and CDR2 FQGNSA. The CDR3 is made up of 15 amino acids. CDR3 nucleotide sequence: TGTGCCAGCAGCTTAATGCGGAGCGGCACAGATACGCAGTATTTT. It encodes CASSLMRSGTDTQYF.

The chain recombines TRBV14 with TRBJ2-1; 7 bases match TRBD2. CDR1 and CDR2 (germline): SGHDN, FVKESK. The V segment lost 1 base and the J segment 6 bases; nucleotides outside the gene matches: 9. The CDR3 has 16 amino acids. CDR3 nucleotide sequence: TGTGCCAGCAGCCAAGCGCGACTAGCCCCTCTCAATGAGCAGTTCTTC. Its protein is CASSQARLAPLNEQFF.

This clonotype was counted many times. V usage is TRBV20-1 and J usage is TRBJ2-3; TRBD2 matches 11 bases. With V trimmed by 1 base and J by 5 bases, 5 bases remained unmatched. This CDR3 is 15 amino acids long. Germline V gives CDR1 DFQATT, CDR2 SNEGSKA (reference sequence). CDR3 DNA: TGCAGTGCTAGAGGGCTAGCGGGAGGCGGAGATACGCAGTATTTT. It specifies CSARGLAGGGDTQYF.

There are a few counts of this clonotype. The chain links TRBV20-1 to TRBJ2-6; D possibly corresponds to TRBD2 (6 bases). In germline, CDR1 is DFQATT, CDR2 SNEGSKA (reference sequence). The germline V and J ends were trimmed by 3 bases and 0 bases, with 18 bases remaining between them. The CDR3 extends over 18 amino acids. This CDR3 reads CSASQGGAPRSGANVLTF. In nucleotides, the CDR3 is TGCAGTGCTAGTCAGGGCGGGGCGCCACGCTCTGGGGCCAACGTCCTGACTTTC.

This clonotype has ten or more counts. The chain couples TRBV28 to TRBJ1-2, with a weak D call TRBD1 (6 bases). Germline loops: CDR1 MDHEN, CDR2 SYDVKM. The CDR3 is 14 residues long. V was trimmed by 10 bases and J by 3 bases, leaving 18 bases between them. The CDR3 DNA sequence: TGTGCCACCCCCGATGACAGGAACTACTATGGCTACACCTTC. Protein sequence: CATPDDRNYYGYTF.

This clonotype occurred many times. The chain has TRBV4-1 and TRBJ1-1; maybe TRBD1 (6 bases). V gave up 1 base and J gave up 1 base, with 13 bases separating them. CDR3 size: 16 residues. Germline-derived CDR1 and CDR2 are MGHRA and YSYEKL. The CDR3 is CASSQVWPGENTEAFF. For the CDR3, the DNA is TGCGCCAGCAGCCAAGTTTGGCCAGGGGAGAACACTGAAGCTTTCTTT.

This clonotype showed up just a few times. The rearrangement joins TRBV2 to TRBJ2-1, with D possibly matching TRBD1 (6 bases). With 7 bases removed from V and 1 base from J, the gap between germline ends came to 14 bases. From germline, CDR1 is SNHLY and CDR2 FYNNEI. This CDR3 contains 15 residues. CDR3 amino acids: CASTKGVPSYNEQFF. The CDR3 region has the DNA TGTGCCAGCACGAAGGGGGTCCCTTCCTACAATGAGCAGTTCTTC.

This clonotype was recorded many times. The gene calls are TRBV5-1 and TRBJ2-7; D remains unclear. CDR1 and CDR2 (germline): SGHRS, YFSETQ. CDR3 size: 14 residues. V lost 0 bases and J 5 bases, leaving 12 bases between the germline ends. The CDR3 sequence: CASSLASGYDEQYF. The CDR3 bases are TGCGCCAGCAGCTTGGCTTCCGGTTACGACGAGCAGTACTTC.

The chain employs TRBV19 and TRBJ1-1, with a possible D match to TRBD1 (5 bases). CDR3 length equals 11 residues. CDR1 is LNHDA, CDR2 SQIVND, per germline (reference sequence). V gave up 9 bases and J gave up 5 bases, with 10 bases separating them. CDR3: CASEQETEAFF. CDR3 DNA: TGTGCCAGCGAACAGGAGACTGAAGCTTTCTTT.

This clonotype appeared many times. The rearrangement links TRBV18 to TRBJ1-4, with 7 bases lining up with TRBD1. CDR1 is KGHSH and CDR2 is LQKENI in the germline V gene. V was clipped by 5 bases and J by 11 bases; unmatched bases: 14. The CDR3 is made up of 15 amino acids. The CDR3 reads CASSAYTGERRKLFF. Written as DNA, the CDR3 is TGTGCCAGCTCAGCGTATACAGGGGAAAGACGGAAACTGTTTTTT.

This rearrangement joins TRBV6-5 to TRBJ1-3; TRBD1 matches at 10 bases. Per germline, CDR1 MNHEY and CDR2 SVGAGI. Trimming removed 2 bases from V and 0 bases from J; junction bases left unmatched: 4. CDR3 length: 17 amino acids. Here the CDR3 DNA reads TGTGCCAGCAGTTACACAGGGACAGGGGCCTCTGGAAACACCATATATTTT. This encodes CASSYTGTGASGNTIYF.

This clonotype has ten or more counts. The chain is built from TRBV20-1 and TRBJ2-1, with D hard to call. Germline V gene lookup returns CDR1 DFQATT and CDR2 SNEGSKA (reference sequence). The CDR3 runs to 13 residues. Deletions cut 1 base from V and 6 bases from J, with 10 bases between. CDR3 sequence (DNA): TGCAGTGCTAGAGTTCACAGAAGCAATGAGCAGTTCTTC. Encoded protein: CSARVHRSNEQFF.

This chain uses TRBV3-1 with TRBJ1-1; a possible D gene is TRBD1 (5 bases). The CDR3 contains 17 residues. Germline CDR1 is LGHDT and CDR2 is YNNKEL (reference sequence). The V gene lost 4 bases and the J gene lost 3 bases, with 21 bases spanning the gap. CDR3: CASSPGLGAVKDTEAFF. In DNA, the CDR3 is TGTGCCAGCAGCCCTGGATTAGGGGCGGTTAAGGACACTGAAGCTTTCTTT. Full variable domain (missing parts from reference TRBV3-1 and TRBJ1-1): DTAVSQTPKYLVTQMGNDKSIKCEQNLGHDTMYWYKQDSKKFLKIMFSYNNKELIINETVPNRFSPKSPDKAHLNLHINSLELGDSAVYFCASSPGLGAVKDTEAFFGQGTRLTVV.

In this sample, this clonotype turned up many times. The V call is TRBV6-1, the J call TRBJ2-7, with D perhaps matching TRBD1 (5 bases). Trimming took off 5 bases at V and 3 bases at J, with 11 bases between the two ends. The CDR3 is 13 amino acids. Germline CDR1 and CDR2: MNHNS and SASEGT. CDR3: CASSYSGRYEQYF. DNA for the CDR3: TGTGCCAGCAGTTATTCAGGGCGCTACGAGCAGTACTTC.

In this sample, this clonotype turned up once. The chain combines TRBV12-3 or TRBV12-4 with TRBJ2-5, with 12 bases that match TRBD2. Trimming at V came to 5 bases and at J to 4 bases, leaving 8 bases not matched to a gene. This CDR3 is built from 16 residues. DNA for the CDR3: TGTGCCAGCAGTCCAACTAGCGGGGGGTGGGGAGAGACCCAGTACTTC. Its translation is CASSPTSGGWGETQYF.

The rearrangement uses TRBV12-3 or TRBV12-4 and TRBJ1-3; no clear D. V was clipped by 3 bases and J by 0 bases, with 6 bases between them. The CDR3 runs 14 residues. CDR3 coding DNA: TGTGCCAGCAGTTTTCTCTTCTCTGGAAACACCATATATTTT. Amino acid sequence: CASSFLFSGNTIYF.

The chain carries TRBV7-3 and TRBJ2-2; 10 bases line up with TRBD2. The junction had 7 bases not matched to a gene; V was cut back by 4 bases and J by 5 bases. The CDR3 is 16 residues long. The V gene's germline CDR1 is SGHTA and CDR2 FQGTGA. The CDR3 sequence is CASSSSGSFGTGELFF. CDR3 nucleotide sequence: TGTGCCAGCAGCTCTAGCGGGAGCTTTGGGACCGGGGAGCTGTTTTTT.

This clonotype was detected many times. J is TRBJ2-1 and V is TRBV4-2; 12 bases map to TRBD2. Germline V lookup: CDR1 LGHNA, CDR2 YNFKEQ. The CDR3 length is 19 residues. The V gene end was trimmed by 1 base and the J gene end by 1 base; junction bases not matched to a gene: 8. The CDR3 region is CASSQATETSGRSYNEQFF. The CDR3 DNA is TGTGCCAGCAGCCAAGCCACCGAGACTAGCGGGAGATCCTACAATGAGCAGTTCTTC.

The rearrangement uses TRBV27 and TRBJ2-5, with a weak D call TRBD1 (5 bases). Germline CDR1 MNHEY, CDR2 SMNVEV (reference sequence). The CDR3 spans 15 residues. V was shortened by 0 bases and J by 5 bases, with 13 bases between the two germline ends. CDR3 in amino acids: CASSLSAGNWETQYF. CDR3 in DNA: TGTGCCAGCAGTTTATCAGCAGGGAATTGGGAGACCCAGTACTTC.

The chain has TRBV14 and TRBJ2-1; 14 nucleotides agree with TRBD2. This CDR3 has 18 residues. V shed 6 bases, J shed 0 bases, and the junction held 7 bases outside the gene matches. The germline V gene encodes CDR1 SGHDN and CDR2 FVKESK. Here the CDR3 reads CASSAWTSGRTSYNEQFF. In nucleotides, the CDR3 is TGTGCCAGCAGTGCTTGGACTAGCGGGAGGACCTCCTACAATGAGCAGTTCTTC.

Only a few counts were recorded for this clonotype. The chain combines TRBV6-5 with TRBJ2-7; D gene unclear. This CDR3 region has 14 residues. V shed 2 bases and J shed 2 bases, with 10 bases lying between them. Per the germline V gene, CDR1 is MNHEY and CDR2 is SVGAGI. In nucleotides, the CDR3 is TGTGCCAGCAGTTACGTTCCTCCCCCCTACGAGCAGTACTTC. This gives the protein CASSYVPPPYEQYF.

This clonotype was detected ten times or more. J is TRBJ1-1 and V is TRBV6-1, with D perhaps matching TRBD1 (5 bases). Germline V lookup: CDR1 MNHNS, CDR2 SASEGT. CDR3 length equals 15 residues. Trimming left V 5 bases short and J 0 bases short, with 13 bases between. The CDR3 bases are TGTGCCAGCAGTCCCAGGGCGGCCATGAACACTGAAGCTTTCTTT. Translation: CASSPRAAMNTEAFF.

This clonotype occurred many times. The chain uses TRBV11-2 and TRBJ2-3, with 8 bases matching TRBD2. Trimming removed 3 bases from V and 2 bases from J; junction bases left unmatched: 4. The CDR3 covers 15 residues. CDR1 and CDR2 from the germline V gene are SGHAT and FQNNGV. CDR3 in amino acids: CASSFRTSPTDTQYF. CDR3 coding DNA: TGTGCCAGCAGCTTTCGGACTAGCCCCACAGATACGCAGTATTTT.

This clonotype showed up many times. The rearrangement links TRBV20-1 to TRBJ1-2; D is unresolved. Per germline, CDR1 DFQATT and CDR2 SNEGSKA (reference sequence). The V end was cut by 0 bases, the J end by 5 bases, with 1 base between. CDR3 length equals 10 residues. CDR3 loop: CSAREYGYTF. CDR3 nucleotide sequence: TGCAGTGCTAGAGAGTATGGCTACACCTTC.

V usage is TRBV4-1 and J usage is TRBJ2-1, with 7 bases aligning to TRBD2. There are 16 residues in the CDR3. Germline V gene sequence: CDR1 MGHRA, CDR2 YSYEKL. Trimming removed 1 base from V and 0 bases from J; junction bases left unmatched: 3. The CDR3 region is CASSQASGISYNEQFF. CDR3 DNA: TGCGCCAGCAGCCAAGCTAGCGGAATCTCCTACAATGAGCAGTTCTTC.

This chain links TRBV9 with TRBJ1-6, with D possibly TRBD1 on 6 matching bases. Trimming stripped 4 bases from V and 9 bases from J, with 11 bases between. The germline V gene encodes CDR1 SGDLS and CDR2 YYNGEE. The CDR3 consists of 13 residues. The chain's CDR3 is CASSQEGGSPLHF. As DNA, the CDR3 is TGTGCCAGCAGCCAAGAGGGGGGTTCACCCCTCCACTTT.